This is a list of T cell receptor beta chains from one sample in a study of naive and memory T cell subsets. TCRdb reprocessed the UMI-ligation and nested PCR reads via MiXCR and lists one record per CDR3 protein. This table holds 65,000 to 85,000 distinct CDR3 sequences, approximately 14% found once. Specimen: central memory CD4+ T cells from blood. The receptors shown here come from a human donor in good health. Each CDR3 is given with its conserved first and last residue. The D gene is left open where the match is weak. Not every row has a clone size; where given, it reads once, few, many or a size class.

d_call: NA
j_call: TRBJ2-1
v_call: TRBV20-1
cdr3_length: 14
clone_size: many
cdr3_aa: CSADGTLRTNEQFF
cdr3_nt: TGCAGTGCTGACGGGACCCTGAGGACCAATGAGCAGTTCTTC

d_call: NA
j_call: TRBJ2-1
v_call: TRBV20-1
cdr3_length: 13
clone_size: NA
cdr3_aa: CSAREPGDDEQFF
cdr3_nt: TGCAGTGCTAGAGAGCCGGGGGACGATGAGCAGTTCTTC

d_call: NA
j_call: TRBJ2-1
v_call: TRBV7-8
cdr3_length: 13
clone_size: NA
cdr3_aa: CASNTLSYNEQFF
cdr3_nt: TGTGCCAGCAACACTCTCTCCTACAATGAGCAGTTCTTC

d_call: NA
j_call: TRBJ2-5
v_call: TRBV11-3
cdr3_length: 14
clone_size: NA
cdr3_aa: CASSPGRYQETQYF
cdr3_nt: TGTGCCAGCAGCCCTGGACGGTACCAAGAGACCCAGTACTTC

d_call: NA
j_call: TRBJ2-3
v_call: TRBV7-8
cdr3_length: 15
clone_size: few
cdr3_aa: CASSLEQGYTDTQYF
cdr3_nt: TGTGCCAGCAGCTTAGAGCAGGGCTACACAGATACGCAGTATTTT

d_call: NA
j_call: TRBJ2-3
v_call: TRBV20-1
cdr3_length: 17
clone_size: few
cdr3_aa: CSARGGSSSGSTDTQYF
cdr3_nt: TGCAGTGCTAGAGGGGGTAGCTCCTCGGGTAGCACAGATACGCAGTATTTT

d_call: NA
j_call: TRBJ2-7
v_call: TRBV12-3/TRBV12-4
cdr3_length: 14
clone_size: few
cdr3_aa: CASSLTASTYEQYF
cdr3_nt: TGTGCCAGCAGTTTGACTGCATCTACATACGAGCAGTACTTC

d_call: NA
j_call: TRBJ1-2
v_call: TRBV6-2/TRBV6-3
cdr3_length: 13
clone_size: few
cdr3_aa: CASSDNGGRGYTF
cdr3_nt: TGTGCCAGCAGTGATAACGGAGGGAGAGGCTACACCTTC

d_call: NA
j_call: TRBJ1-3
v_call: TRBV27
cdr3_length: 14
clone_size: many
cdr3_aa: CASSFQGTGNTIYF
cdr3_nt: TGTGCCAGCAGTTTCCAGGGGACTGGAAACACCATATATTTT

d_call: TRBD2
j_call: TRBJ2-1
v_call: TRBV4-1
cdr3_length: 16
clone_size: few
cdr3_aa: CASSKGGLAGLNEQFF
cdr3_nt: TGCGCCAGCAGCAAGGGCGGGCTAGCGGGGCTCAATGAGCAGTTCTTC

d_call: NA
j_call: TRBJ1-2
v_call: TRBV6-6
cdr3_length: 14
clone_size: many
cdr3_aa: CASSQTSPIKGYTF
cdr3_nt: TGTGCCAGCAGCCAAACGAGCCCAATCAAGGGCTACACCTTC

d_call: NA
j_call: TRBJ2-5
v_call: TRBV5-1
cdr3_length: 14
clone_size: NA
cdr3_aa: CASSLGSGRLTQYF
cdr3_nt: TGCGCCAGCAGCTTGGGGTCAGGGAGGTTGACCCAGTACTTC

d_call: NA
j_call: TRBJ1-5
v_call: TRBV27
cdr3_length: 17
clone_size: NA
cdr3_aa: CASSLRYRDGNYQPQHF
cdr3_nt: TGTGCCAGCAGTTTACGTTACAGGGACGGCAACTATCAGCCCCAGCATTTT

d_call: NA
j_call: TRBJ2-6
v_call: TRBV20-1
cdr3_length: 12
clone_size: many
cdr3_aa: CSASIGANVLTF
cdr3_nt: TGCAGTGCTAGTATTGGGGCCAACGTCCTGACTTTC

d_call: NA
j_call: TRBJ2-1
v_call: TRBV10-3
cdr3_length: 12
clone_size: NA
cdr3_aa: CAIRDPLNEQFF
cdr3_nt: TGTGCCATCAGGGACCCCTTGAATGAGCAGTTCTTC

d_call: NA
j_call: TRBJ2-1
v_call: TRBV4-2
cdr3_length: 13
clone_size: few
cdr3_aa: CASSQETSNEQFF
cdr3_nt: TGTGCCAGCAGCCAAGAAACTAGCAATGAGCAGTTCTTC

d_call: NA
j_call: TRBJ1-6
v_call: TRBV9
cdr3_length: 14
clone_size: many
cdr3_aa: CASSVEDSNSPLHF
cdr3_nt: TGTGCCAGCAGCGTAGAGGACAGCAATTCACCCCTCCACTTT

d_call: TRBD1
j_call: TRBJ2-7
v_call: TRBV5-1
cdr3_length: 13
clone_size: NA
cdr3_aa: CASSFRDRAKQYF
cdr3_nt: TGCGCCAGCAGCTTTCGGGACAGGGCTAAGCAGTACTTC

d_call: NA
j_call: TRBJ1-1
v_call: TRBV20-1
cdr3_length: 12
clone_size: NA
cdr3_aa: CSEGGHHTEAFF
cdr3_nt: TGCAGTGAAGGGGGACACCACACTGAAGCTTTCTTT

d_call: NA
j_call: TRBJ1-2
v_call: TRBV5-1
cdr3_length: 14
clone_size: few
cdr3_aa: CASSLEPGGYGYTF
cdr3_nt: TGCGCCAGCAGCTTGGAACCGGGGGGCTATGGCTACACCTTC

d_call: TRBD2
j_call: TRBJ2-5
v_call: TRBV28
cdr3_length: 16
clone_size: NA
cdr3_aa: CASSTGLAGGLETQYF
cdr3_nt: TGTGCCAGCAGTACTGGACTAGCGGGAGGGTTGGAGACCCAGTACTTC

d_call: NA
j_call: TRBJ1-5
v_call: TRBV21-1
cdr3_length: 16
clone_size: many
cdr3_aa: CASSKVREQSLGPQHF
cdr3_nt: TGTGCCAGCAGCAAAGTGAGAGAACAATCTCTCGGGCCCCAGCATTTT

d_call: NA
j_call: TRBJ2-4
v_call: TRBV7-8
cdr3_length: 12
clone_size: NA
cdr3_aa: CASSRPWNIQYF
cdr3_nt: TGTGCCAGCAGTCGTCCATGGAACATTCAGTACTTC

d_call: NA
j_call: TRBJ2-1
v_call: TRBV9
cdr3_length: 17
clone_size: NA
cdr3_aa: CASSVAATASSYNEQFF
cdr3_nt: TGTGCCAGCAGCGTAGCTGCGACGGCGAGCTCCTACAATGAGCAGTTCTTC

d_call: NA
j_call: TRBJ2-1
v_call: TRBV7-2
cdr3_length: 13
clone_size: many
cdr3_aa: CASSLSPRHEQFF
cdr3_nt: TGTGCCAGCAGCTTATCCCCGAGACATGAGCAGTTCTTC

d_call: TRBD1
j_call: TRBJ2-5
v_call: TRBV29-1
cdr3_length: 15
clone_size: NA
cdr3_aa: CSVESTGGGQETQYF
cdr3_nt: TGCAGCGTTGAGTCGACAGGGGGAGGCCAAGAGACCCAGTACTTC

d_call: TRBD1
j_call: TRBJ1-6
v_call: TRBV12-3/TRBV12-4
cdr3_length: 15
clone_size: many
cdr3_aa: CAISRTGAWNSPLHF
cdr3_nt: TGTGCCATCTCACGAACAGGGGCGTGGAATTCACCCCTCCACTTT

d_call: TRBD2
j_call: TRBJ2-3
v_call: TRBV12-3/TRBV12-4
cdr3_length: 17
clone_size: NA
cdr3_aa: CASRGGTPFTSTDTQYF
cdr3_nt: TGTGCCAGCAGGGGAGGGACCCCCTTCACTAGCACAGATACGCAGTATTTT

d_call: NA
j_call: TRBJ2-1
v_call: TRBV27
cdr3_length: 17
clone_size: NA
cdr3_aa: CASSLLGSGRSYNEQFF
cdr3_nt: TGTGCCAGCAGTTTATTGGGTAGCGGACGCTCCTACAATGAGCAGTTCTTC

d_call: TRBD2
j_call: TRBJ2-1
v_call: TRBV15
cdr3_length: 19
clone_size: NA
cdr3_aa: CATSRVRTSGRHLYNEQFF
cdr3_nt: TGTGCCACCAGCAGAGTACGGACTAGCGGGAGGCACCTCTACAATGAGCAGTTCTTC

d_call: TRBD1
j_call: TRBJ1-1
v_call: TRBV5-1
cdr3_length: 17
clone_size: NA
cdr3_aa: CASSLQGVTGTGTEAFF
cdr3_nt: TGCGCCAGCAGCTTACAGGGGGTTACAGGGACGGGCACTGAAGCTTTCTTT

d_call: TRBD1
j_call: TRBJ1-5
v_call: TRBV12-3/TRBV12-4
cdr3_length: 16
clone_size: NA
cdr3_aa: CASSLWGQGGNQPQHF
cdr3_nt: TGTGCCAGCAGTTTATGGGGACAGGGAGGAAATCAGCCCCAGCATTTT

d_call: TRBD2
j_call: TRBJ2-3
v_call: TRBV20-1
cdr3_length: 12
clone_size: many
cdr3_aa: CSATSGGDTQYF
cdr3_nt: TGCAGTGCTACAAGCGGGGGAGATACGCAGTATTTT

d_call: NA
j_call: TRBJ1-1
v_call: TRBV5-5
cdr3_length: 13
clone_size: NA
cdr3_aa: CASREGLNTEAFF
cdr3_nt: TGTGCCAGCAGGGAGGGGTTGAACACTGAAGCTTTCTTT

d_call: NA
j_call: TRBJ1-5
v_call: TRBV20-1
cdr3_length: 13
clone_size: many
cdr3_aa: CSASMGTNQPQHF
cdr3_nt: TGCAGTGCTAGTATGGGAACCAATCAGCCCCAGCATTTT

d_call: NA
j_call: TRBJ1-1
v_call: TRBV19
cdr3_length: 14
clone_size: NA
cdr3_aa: CASSIVGVNTEAFF
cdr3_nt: TGTGCCAGTAGTATAGTCGGCGTGAACACTGAAGCTTTCTTT

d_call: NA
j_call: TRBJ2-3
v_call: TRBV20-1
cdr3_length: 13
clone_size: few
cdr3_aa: CSAFGGKPDTQYF
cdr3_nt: TGCAGTGCTTTTGGCGGGAAGCCAGATACGCAGTATTTT

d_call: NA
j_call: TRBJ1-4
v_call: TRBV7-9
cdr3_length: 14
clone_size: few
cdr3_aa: CASSVAGPNEKLFF
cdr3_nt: TGTGCCAGCAGCGTCGCAGGGCCAAATGAAAAACTGTTTTTT

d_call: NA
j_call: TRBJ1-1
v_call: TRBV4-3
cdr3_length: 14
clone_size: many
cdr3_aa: CASSQVRGETEAFF
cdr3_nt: TGCGCCAGCAGCCAAGTTCGGGGAGAGACTGAAGCTTTCTTT

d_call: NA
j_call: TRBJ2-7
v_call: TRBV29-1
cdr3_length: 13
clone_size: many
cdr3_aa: CSVADGVTYEQYF
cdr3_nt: TGCAGCGTTGCTGATGGGGTTACCTACGAGCAGTACTTC

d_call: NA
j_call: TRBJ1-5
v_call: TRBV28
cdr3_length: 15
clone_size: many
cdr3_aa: CASSLSTEGNQPQHF
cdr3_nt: TGTGCCAGCAGTTTATCGACGGAGGGCAATCAGCCCCAGCATTTT

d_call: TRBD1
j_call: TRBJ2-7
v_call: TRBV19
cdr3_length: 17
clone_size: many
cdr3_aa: CASSENLNRGGSYEQYF
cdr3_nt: TGTGCCAGTAGTGAAAACCTTAACAGGGGTGGCTCCTACGAGCAGTACTTC

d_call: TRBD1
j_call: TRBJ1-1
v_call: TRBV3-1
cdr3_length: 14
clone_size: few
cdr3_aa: CASSHWTGASEAFF
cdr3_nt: TGTGCCAGCAGCCACTGGACAGGGGCCTCTGAAGCTTTCTTT

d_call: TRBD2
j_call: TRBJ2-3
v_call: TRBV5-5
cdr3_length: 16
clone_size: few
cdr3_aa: CASSWTGTSGTDTQYF
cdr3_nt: TGTGCCAGCAGCTGGACCGGGACTAGCGGCACAGATACGCAGTATTTT

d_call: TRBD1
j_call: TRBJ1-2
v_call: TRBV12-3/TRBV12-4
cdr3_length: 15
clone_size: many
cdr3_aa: CASSSRQGGDYGYTF
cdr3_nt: TGTGCCAGCAGTTCCCGACAGGGCGGCGACTATGGCTACACCTTC

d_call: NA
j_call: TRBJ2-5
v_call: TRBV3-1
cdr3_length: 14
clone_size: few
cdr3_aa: CASSQVIFGETQYF
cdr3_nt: TGTGCCAGCAGCCAAGTGATTTTTGGGGAGACCCAGTACTTC

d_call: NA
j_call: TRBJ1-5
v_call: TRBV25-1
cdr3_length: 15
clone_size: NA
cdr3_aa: CASSEGPLGNQPQHF
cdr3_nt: TGTGCCAGCAGTGAAGGGCCGTTGGGCAATCAGCCCCAGCATTTT

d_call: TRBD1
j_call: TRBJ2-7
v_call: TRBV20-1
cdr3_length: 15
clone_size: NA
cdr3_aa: CSASRGAGGWHEQYF
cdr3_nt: TGCAGTGCTAGCCGCGGGGCAGGGGGCTGGCACGAGCAGTACTTC

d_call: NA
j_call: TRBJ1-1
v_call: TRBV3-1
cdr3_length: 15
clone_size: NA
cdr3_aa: CASSRHSNRGTEAFF
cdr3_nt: TGTGCCAGCAGCCGACATAGCAACAGAGGCACTGAAGCTTTCTTT

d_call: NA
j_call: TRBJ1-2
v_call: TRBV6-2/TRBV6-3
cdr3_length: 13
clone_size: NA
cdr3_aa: CASSYSPNYGYTF
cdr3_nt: TGTGCCAGCAGTTACAGTCCTAACTATGGCTACACCTTC